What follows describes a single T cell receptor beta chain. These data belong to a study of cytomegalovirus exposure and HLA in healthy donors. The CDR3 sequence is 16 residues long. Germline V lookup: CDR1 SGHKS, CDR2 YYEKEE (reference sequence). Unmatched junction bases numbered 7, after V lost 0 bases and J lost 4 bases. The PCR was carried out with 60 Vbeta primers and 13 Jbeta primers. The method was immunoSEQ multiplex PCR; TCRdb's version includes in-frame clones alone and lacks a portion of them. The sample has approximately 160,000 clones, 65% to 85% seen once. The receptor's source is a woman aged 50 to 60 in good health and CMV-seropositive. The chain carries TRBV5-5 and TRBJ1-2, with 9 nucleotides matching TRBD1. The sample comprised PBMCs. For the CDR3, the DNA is TGTGCCAGCAGCTTGGTGGGGACAGGGACCACCTATGGCTACACCTTC. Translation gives CASSLVGTGTTYGYTF.